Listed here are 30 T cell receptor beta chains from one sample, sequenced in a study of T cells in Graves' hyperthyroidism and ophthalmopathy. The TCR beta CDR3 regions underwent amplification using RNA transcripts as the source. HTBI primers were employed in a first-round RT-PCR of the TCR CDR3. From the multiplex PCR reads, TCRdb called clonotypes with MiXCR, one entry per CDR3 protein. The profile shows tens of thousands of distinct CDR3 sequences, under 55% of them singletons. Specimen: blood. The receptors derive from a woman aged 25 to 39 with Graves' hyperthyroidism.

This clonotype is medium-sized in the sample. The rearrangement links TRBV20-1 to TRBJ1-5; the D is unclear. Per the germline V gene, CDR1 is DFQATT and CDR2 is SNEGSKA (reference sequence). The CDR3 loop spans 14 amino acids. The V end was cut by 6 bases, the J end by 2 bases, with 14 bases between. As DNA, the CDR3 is TGCAGTGCCCCAAAGGGTAGTGGCAATCAGCCCCAGCATTTT. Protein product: CSAPKGSGNQPQHF.

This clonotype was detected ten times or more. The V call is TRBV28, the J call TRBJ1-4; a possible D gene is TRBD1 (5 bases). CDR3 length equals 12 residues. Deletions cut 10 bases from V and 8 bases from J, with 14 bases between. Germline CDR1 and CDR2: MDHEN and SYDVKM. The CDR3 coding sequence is TGTGCCACCGGGGCGGGGCGGGAAAAACTGTTTTTT. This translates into CATGAGREKLFF. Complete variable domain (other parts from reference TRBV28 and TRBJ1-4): DVKVTQSSRYLVKRTGEKVFLECVQDMDHENMFWYRQDPGLGLRLIYFSYDVKMKEKGDIPEGYSVSREKKERFSLILESASTNQTSMYLCATGAGREKLFFGSGTQLSVL.

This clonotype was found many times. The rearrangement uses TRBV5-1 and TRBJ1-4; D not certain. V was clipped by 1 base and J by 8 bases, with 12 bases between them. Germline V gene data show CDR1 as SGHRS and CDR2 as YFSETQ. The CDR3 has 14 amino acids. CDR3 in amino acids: CASSLTGVDEKLFF. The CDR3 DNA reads TGCGCCAGCAGCTTGACCGGGGTAGACGAAAAACTGTTTTTT.

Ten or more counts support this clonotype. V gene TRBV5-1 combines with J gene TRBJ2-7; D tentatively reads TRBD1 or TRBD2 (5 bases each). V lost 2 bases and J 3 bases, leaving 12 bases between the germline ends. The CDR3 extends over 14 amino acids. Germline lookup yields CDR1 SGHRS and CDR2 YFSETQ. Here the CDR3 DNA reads TGCGCCAGCAGCTTACGAGGGGCTAACTACGAGCAGTACTTC. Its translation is CASSLRGANYEQYF.

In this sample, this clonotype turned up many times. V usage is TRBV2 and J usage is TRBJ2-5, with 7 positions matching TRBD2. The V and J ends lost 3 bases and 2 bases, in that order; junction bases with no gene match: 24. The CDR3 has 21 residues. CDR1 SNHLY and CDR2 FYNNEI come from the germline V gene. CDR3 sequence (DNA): TGTGCCAGCAGTGATTGGAGTTGGGCAAACCTAGCGGAAAATAAACAAGAGACCCAGTACTTC. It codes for CASSDWSWANLAENKQETQYF.

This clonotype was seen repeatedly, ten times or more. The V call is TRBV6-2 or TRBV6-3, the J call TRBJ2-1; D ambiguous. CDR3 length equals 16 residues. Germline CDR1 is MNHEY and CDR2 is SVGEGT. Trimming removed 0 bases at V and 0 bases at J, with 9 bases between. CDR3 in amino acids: CASSYSSVVSYNEQFF. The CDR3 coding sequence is TGTGCCAGCAGTTACTCATCGGTAGTCTCCTACAATGAGCAGTTCTTC.

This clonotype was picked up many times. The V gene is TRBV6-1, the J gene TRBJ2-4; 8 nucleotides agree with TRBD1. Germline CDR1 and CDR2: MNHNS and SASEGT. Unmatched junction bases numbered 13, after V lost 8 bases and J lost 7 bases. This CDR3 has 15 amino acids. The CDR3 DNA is TGTGCCAGCCGACTTCAGCAGGGGGCGCGGAACATTCAGTACTTC. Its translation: CASRLQQGARNIQYF.

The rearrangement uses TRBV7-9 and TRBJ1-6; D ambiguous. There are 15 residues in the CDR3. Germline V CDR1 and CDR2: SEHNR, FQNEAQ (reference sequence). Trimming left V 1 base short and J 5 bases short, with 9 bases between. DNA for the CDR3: TGTGCCAGCAGCTTAGGTCCCGGGGATAATTCACCCCTCCACTTT. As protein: CASSLGPGDNSPLHF.

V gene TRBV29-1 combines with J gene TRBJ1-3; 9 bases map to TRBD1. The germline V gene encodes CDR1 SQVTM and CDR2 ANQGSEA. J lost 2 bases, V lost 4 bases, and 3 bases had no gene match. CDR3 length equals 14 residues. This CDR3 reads CSVGGTGTGNTIYF. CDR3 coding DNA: TGCAGCGTTGGCGGGACAGGGACTGGAAACACCATATATTTT.

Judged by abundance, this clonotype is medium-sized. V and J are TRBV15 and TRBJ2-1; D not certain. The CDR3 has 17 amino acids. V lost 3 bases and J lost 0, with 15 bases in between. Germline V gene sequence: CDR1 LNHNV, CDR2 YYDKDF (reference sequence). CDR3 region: CATSRAPGSSSYNEQFF. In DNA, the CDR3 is TGTGCCACCAGCAGGGCCCCCGGTTCGAGCTCCTACAATGAGCAGTTCTTC.

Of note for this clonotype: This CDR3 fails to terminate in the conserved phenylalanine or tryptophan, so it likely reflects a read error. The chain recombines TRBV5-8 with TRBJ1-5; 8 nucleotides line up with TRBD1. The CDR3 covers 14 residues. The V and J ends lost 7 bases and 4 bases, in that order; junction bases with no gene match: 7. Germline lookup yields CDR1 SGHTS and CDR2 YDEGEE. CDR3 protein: CASGPWTGNQPQHL. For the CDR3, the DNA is TGTGCCAGCGGCCCGTGGACAGGGAATCAGCCCCAGCATCTT.

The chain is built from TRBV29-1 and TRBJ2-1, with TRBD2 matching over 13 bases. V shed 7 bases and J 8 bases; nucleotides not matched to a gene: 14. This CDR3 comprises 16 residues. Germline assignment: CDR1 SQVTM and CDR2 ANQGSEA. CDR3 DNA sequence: TGCAGCGCGGAGGGCGGCGGGACTAGCGGGACGGATGAGCAGTTCTTC. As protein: CSAEGGGTSGTDEQFF.

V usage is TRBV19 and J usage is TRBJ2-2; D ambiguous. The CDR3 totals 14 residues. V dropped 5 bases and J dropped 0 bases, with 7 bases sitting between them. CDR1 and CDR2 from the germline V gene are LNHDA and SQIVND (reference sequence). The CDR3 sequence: CASSPAANTGELFF. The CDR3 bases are TGTGCCAGTAGTCCCGCCGCGAACACCGGGGAGCTGTTTTTT.

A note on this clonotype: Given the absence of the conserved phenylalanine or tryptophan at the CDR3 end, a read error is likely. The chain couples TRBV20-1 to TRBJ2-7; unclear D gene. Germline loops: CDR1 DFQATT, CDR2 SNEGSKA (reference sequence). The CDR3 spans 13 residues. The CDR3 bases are TGCAGACCAACTGGTACTTCTACGTACGAGCAGTACTTA. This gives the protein CRPTGTSTYEQYL.

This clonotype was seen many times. CDR3 in DNA: TGCGCCAGCAGCATGCGCCTCGGAACGACAGATACGCAGTATTTT. Translated, it gives CASSMRLGTTDTQYF. The genes are TRBV5-1 and TRBJ2-3; D is uncertain. Trimming took off 4 bases at V and 3 bases at J, with 15 bases between the two ends. This CDR3 has 15 amino acids. Germline V CDR1 and CDR2: SGHRS, YFSETQ.

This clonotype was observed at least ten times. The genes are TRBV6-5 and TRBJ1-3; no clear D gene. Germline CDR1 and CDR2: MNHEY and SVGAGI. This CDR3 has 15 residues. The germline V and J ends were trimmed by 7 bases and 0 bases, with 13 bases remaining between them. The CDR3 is CASTPQKSSGNTIYF. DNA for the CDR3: TGTGCCAGCACCCCCCAGAAGTCCTCTGGAAACACCATATATTTT.

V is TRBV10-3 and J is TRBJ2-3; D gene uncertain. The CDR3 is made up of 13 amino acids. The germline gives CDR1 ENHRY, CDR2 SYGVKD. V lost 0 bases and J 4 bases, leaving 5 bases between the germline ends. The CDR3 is CAISESFADTQYF. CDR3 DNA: TGTGCCATCAGTGAGTCGTTCGCAGATACGCAGTATTTT.

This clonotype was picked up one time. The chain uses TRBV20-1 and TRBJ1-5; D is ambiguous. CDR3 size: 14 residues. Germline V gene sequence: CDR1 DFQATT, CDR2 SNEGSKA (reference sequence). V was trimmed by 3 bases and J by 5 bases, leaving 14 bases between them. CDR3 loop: CSASGAGEDQPQHF. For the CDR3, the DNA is TGCAGTGCTAGTGGAGCTGGGGAGGATCAGCCCCAGCATTTT.

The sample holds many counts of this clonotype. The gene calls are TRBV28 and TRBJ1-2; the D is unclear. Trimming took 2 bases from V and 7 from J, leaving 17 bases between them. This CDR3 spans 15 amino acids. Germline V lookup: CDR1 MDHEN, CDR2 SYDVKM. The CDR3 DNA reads TGTGCCAGCAGTTTAGTTTCCCAGATTATAGGTGGCTACACCTTC. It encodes CASSLVSQIIGGYTF.

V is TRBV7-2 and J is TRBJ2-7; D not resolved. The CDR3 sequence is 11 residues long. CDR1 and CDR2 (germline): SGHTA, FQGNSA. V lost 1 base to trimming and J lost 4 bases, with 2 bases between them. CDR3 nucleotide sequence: TGTGCCAGCAGCTTAGAGTACGAGCAGTACTTC. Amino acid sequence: CASSLEYEQYF.

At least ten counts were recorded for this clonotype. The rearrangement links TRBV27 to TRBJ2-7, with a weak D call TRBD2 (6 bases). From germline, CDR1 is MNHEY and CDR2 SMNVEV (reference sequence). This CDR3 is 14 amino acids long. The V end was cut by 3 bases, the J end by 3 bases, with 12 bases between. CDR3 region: CASSLRAGYYEQYF. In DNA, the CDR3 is TGTGCCAGCAGTTTGAGGGCGGGATACTACGAGCAGTACTTC.

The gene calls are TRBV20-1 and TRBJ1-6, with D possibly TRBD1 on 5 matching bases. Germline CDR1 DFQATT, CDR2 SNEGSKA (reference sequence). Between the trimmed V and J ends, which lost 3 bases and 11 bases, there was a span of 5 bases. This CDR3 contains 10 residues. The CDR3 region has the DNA TGCAGTGCTAGGGGGGCACCCCTCCACTTT. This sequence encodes CSARGAPLHF.

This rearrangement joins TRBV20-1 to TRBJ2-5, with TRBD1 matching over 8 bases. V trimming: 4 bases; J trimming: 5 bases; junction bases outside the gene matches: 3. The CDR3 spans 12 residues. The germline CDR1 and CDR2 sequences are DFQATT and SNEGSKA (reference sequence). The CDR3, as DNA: TGCAGTGCTACAGGGGGCGACGAGACCCAGTACTTC. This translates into CSATGGDETQYF.

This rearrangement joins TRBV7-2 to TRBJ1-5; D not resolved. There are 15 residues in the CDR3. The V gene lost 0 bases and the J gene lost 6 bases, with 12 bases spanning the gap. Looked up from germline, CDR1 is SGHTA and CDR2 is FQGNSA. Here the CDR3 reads CASSLAWTSFQPQHF. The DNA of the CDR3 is TGTGCCAGCAGCTTAGCCTGGACTAGCTTTCAGCCCCAGCATTTT.

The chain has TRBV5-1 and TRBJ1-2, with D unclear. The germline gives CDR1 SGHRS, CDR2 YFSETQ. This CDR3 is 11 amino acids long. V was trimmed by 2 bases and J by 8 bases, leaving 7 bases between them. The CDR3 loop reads CASSLRGGYTF. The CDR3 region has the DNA TGCGCCAGCAGCTTACGAGGGGGCTACACCTTC.

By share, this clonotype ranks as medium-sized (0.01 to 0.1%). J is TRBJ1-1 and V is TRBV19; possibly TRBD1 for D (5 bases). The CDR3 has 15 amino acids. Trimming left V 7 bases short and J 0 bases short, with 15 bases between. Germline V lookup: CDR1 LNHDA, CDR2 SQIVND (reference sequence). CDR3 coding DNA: TGTGCCAGTACCGAAGCAGACAGCATGAACACTGAAGCTTTCTTT. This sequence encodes CASTEADSMNTEAFF.

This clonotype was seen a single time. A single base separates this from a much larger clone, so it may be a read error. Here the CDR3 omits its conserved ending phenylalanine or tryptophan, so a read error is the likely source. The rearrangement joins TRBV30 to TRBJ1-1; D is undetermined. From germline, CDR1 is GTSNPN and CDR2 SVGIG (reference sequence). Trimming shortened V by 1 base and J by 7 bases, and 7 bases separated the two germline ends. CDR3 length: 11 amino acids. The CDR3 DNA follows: TGTGCCTGGAGTGCTCGGGTTGAAGCTTTCCTT. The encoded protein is CAWSARVEAFL.

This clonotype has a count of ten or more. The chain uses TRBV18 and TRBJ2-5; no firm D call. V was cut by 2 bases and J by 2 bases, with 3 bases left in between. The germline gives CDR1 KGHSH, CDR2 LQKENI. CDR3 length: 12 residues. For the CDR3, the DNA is TGTGCCAGCTCACCAGGACAAGAGACCCAGTACTTC. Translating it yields CASSPGQETQYF.

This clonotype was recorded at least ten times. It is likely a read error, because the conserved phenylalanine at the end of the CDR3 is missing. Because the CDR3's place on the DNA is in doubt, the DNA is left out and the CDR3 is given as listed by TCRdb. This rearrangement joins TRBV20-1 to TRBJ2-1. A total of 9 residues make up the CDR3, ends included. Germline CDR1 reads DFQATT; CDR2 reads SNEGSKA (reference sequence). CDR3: CSARMGRSL.

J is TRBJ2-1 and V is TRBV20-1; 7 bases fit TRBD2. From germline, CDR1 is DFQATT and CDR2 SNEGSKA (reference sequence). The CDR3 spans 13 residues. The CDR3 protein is CRPPGGVPNEQFF. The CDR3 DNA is TGCAGACCACCTGGGGGGGTACCCAATGAGCAGTTCTTC.